The count of the clone carrying this T cell receptor (beta chain) is one. This CDR3 region has 14 residues. Germline V gives CDR1 SGHNT, CDR2 YYREEE (reference sequence). V was clipped by 1 base and J by 5 bases, with 9 bases between them. Participant age was roughly 18 to 90 years, and participants resided in about two dozen US areas. Clinical history reported by participants formed the basis on which cohorts were assigned. Cohort 3 donors were reported recovered after two negative PCRs, clearance, or symptom resolution. This specimen comes from a study of blood T cell repertoires in COVID-19. About the research overall: The United States, Italy and Spain supplied acute and convalescent COVID-19 samples.

Profiled with immunoSEQ multiplex PCR; TCRdb holds only in-frame clones, not every one. Of 250,000 or so clones in the sample, approximately 83% were seen once. The sequence came from a man between 45 and 60 years old who had recovered from COVID-19. Sample: PBMCs or T cells enriched from blood (not recorded which). V and J are TRBV5-4 and TRBJ1-4, with a possible D match to TRBD1 (5 bases). The CDR3 DNA follows: TGTGCCAGCAGCTTGCAGGGATCAAATGAAAAACTGTTTTTT. Its translation: CASSLQGSNEKLFF.